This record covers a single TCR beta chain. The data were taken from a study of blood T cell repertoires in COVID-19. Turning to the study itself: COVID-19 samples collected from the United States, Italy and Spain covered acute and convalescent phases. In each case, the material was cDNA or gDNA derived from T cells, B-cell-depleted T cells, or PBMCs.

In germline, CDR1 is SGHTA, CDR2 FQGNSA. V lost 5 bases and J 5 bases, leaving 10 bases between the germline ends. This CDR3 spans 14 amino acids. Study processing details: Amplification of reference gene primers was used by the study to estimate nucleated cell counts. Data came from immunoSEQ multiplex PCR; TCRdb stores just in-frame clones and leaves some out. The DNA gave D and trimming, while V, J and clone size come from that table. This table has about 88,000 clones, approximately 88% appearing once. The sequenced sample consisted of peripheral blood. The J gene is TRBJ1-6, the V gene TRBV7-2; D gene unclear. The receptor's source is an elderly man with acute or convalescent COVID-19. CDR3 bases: TGTGCCAGCAGCACCGAGACAAATAATTCACCCCTCCACTTT. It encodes CASSTETNNSPLHF.